This T cell receptor beta chain was profiled in a study of sequential checkpoint blockade in melanoma (dated by TCRdb to the late 2010s). Broadly, across the study: Patients were assigned by 1:1 randomization to either first-line nivolumab followed by ipilimumab (arm A) or ipilimumab followed by nivolumab (arm B). Both trial sequences were followed by maintenance nivolumab. Study-wide findings and limitations: The model for predicting response that combines TCR metrics with mutation burden needs to be validated in larger, independent patient cohorts.

TCRbeta CDR3 regions were immunosequenced from genomic DNA with the immunoSEQ Assay. Genomic DNA was amplified by bias-controlled multiplex PCR before high-throughput sequencing. The published analysis was carried out like this. To quantify the absolute abundance of each unique TCRbeta CDR3 region, the sequences were collapsed and filtered. Clonality, defined as 1 minus Pielou's evenness, was calculated using only productive rearrangements. Clones with significantly greater frequencies in on-treatment versus baseline samples were identified using a previously published method. TCRdb took this table from immuneACCESS and kept in-frame rearrangements with V and J called. Such tables lack part of the clones; where checked against another copy, unresolved V genes explain under half of the gap, and the rest is unexplained. D and trimming come from the DNA, and the V and J calls and clone size come from that table. This sample lists several thousand clones; around 74% were detected once. The top ten clonotypes cover approximately 17% of the sample.

The treatment or condition label for this specimen denotes: randomized to nivolumab then ipilimumab (arm A) or the reverse (arm B). None of the trial patients had been given prior DNA-damaging chemotherapy. On a FACS Aria II flow cytometer, live CD3+CD8+ cells that were negative for CD19 and CD56 were sorted from thawed PBMCs. The samples were obtained from melanoma patients enrolled in CheckMate 064, an open-label, randomized phase II trial testing sequential checkpoint blockade. Peripheral blood mononuclear cells were collected by leukapheresis, purified using Ficoll-Paque, and frozen in human serum containing roughly 10% DMSO. Immediately after sorting, the purity of sorted blood CD3+CD8+ cells was verified to be >95%, after which DNA was extracted. On this clone itself: It has no known antigen specificity. Base qualities were left out, and no much larger clone turns up one base away.

The CDR3 runs 16 residues from the cysteine to the phenylalanine. The only DNA kept is the CDR3, 48 bases in frame from the first base. V sheds 4 bases and J sheds 7 bases, leaving 19 bases between their ends. CDR1 and CDR2, looked up from the germline V gene, are MGHRA and YSYEKL. This chain joins TRBV4-1 to TRBJ1-4; possibly the D gene is TRBD1, per 6 matching bases. The sequencing used CD8+ T cells sorted from blood (inferred from file names), collected from a patient given nivolumab and ipilimumab in sequence. The TCR originated in a human donor with melanoma. The CDR3 reads as follows: CASSLERGAGSEKLFF. The nucleotide sequence is TGCGCCAGCAGCCTCGAACGGGGGGCGGGGAGTGAAAAACTGTTTTTT.